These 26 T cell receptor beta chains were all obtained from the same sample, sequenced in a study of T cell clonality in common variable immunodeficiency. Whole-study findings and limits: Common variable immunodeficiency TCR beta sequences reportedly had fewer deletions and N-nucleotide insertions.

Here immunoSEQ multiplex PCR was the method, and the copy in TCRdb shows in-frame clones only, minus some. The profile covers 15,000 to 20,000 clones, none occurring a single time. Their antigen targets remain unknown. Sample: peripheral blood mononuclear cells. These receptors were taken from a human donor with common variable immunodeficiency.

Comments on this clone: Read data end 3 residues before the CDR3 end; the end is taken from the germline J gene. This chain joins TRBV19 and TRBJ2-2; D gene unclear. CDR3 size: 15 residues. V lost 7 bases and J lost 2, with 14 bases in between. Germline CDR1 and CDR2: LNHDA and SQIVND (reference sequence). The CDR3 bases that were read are TGTGCCAGTACCCCTGCGGCCGGCAACACCGGGGAG. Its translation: CASTPAAGNTGE. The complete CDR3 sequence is CASTPAAGNTGELFF.

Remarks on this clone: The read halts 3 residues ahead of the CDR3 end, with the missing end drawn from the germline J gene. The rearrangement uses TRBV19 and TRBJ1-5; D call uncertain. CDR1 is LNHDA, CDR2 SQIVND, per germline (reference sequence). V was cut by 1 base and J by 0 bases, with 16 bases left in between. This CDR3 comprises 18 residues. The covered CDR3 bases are TGTGCCAGTAGTATAGCTGCCGGCGGGCCCTATAGCAATCAGCCC. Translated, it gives CASSIAAGGPYSNQP. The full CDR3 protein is CASSIAAGGPYSNQPQHF.

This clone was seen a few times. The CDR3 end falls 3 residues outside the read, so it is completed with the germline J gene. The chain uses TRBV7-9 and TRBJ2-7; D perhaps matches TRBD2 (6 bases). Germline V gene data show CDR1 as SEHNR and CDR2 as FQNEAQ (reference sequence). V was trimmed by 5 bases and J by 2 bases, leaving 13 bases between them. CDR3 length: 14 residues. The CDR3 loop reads CASSGGSQTYEQYF. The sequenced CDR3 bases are TGTGCCAGCAGCGGGGGGTCTCAAACCTACGAG. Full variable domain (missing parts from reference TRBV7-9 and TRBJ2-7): DTGVSQNPRHKITKRGQNVTFRCDPISEHNRLYWYRQTLGQGPEFLTYFQNEAQLEKSRLLSDRFSAERPKGSFSTLEIQRTEQGDSAMYLCASSGGSQTYEQYFGPGTRLTVT.

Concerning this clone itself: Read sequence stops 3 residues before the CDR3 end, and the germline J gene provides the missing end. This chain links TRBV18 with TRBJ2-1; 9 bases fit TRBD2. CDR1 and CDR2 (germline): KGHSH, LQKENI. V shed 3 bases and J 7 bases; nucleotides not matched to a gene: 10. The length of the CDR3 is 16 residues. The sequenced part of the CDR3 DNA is TGTGCCAGCTCACCCCAACTAGTAGCGGGAGATAATGAG. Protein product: CASSPQLVAGDNE. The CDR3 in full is CASSPQLVAGDNEQFF.

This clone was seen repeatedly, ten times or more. The CDR3 is CASSATRQGEKLFF. CDR3 DNA (partial): TGTGCCAGCAGTGCCACCCGACAGGGTGAAAAA. The rearrangement links TRBV2 to TRBJ1-4; TRBD1 agrees at 7 bases. The CDR3 end lies 3 residues beyond the end of the read and is filled in from the germline J gene. The CDR3 has 14 residues. The V gene's germline CDR1 is SNHLY and CDR2 FYNNEI. V lost 4 bases and J lost 7; bases outside the gene matches: 6. Filled out from reference TRBV2 and TRBJ1-4, the complete variable domain reads EPEVTQTPSHQVTQMGQEVILRCVPISNHLYFYWYRQILGQKVEFLVSFYNNEISEKSEIFDDQFSVERPDGSNFTLKIRSTKLEDSAMYFCASSATRQGEKLFFGSGTQLSVL.

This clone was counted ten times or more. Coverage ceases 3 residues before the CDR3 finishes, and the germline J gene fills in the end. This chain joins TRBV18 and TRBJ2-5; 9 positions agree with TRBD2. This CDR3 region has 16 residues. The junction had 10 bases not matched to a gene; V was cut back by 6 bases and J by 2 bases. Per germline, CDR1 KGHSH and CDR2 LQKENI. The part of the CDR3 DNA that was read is TGTGCCAGCTCCCTTCAAGCCGCGGGAGGGCAAGAGACC. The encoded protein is CASSLQAAGGQET. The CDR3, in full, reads CASSLQAAGGQETQYF.

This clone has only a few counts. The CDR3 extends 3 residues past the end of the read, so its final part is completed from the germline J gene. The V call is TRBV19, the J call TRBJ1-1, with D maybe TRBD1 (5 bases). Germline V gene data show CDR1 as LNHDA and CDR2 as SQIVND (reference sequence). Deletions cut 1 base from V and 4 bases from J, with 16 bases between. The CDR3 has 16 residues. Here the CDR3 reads CASSIGAGPLGTEAFF. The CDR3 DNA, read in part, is TGTGCCAGTAGTATAGGGGCAGGGCCCTTGGGCACTGAA.

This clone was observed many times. Partial CDR3 DNA: TGTGCCAGTAGTTCTCACTTTACTCGTCCCCCCTACAATGAG. Translation: CASSSHFTRPPYNE. The entire CDR3 is CASSSHFTRPPYNEQFF. The gene calls are TRBV19 and TRBJ2-1, with D unresolved. The read terminates 3 residues before the CDR3 end, so the remaining end is supplied by the germline J gene. Germline values: CDR1 LNHDA, CDR2 SQIVND (reference sequence). The V gene lost 5 bases and the J gene lost 2 bases, with 19 bases spanning the gap. The CDR3 spans 17 residues.

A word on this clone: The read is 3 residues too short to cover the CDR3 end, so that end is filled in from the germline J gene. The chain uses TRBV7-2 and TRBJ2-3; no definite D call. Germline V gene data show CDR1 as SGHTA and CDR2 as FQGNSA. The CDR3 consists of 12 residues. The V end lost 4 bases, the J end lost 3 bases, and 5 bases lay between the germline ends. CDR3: CASSSQTDTQYF. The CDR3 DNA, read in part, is TGTGCCAGCAGCTCGCAGACAGATACG.

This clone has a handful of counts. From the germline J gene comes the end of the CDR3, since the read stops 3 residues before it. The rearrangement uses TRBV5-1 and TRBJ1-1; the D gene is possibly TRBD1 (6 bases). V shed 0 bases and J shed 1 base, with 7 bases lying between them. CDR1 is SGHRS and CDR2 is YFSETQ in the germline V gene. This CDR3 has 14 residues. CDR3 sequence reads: CASSLARGNTEAFF. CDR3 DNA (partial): TGCGCCAGCAGCTTGGCCAGGGGGAACACTGAA.

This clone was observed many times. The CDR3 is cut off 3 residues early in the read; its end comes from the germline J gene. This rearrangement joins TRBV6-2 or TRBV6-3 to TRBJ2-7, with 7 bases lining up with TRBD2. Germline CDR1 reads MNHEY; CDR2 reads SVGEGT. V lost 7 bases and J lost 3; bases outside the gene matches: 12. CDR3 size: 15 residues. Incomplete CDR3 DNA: TGTGCCAGCAAGGGTTATCGGGACTACGACTACGAG. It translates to CASKGYRDYDYE. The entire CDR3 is CASKGYRDYDYEQYF.

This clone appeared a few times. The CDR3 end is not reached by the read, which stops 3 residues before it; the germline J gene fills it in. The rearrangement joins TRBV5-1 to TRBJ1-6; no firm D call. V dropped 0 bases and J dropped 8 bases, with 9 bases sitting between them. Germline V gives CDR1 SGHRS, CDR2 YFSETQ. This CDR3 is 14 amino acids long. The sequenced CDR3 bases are TGCGCCAGCAGCTTGGGTCCTTTTGATTCACCC. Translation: CASSLGPFDSP. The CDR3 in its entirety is CASSLGPFDSPLHF. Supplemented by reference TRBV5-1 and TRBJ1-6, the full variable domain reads KAGVTQTPRYLIKTRGQQVTLSCSPISGHRSVSWYQQTPGQGLQFLFEYFSETQRNKGNFPGRFSGRQFSNSRSEMNVSTLELGDSALYLCASSLGPFDSPLHFGNGTRLTVT.

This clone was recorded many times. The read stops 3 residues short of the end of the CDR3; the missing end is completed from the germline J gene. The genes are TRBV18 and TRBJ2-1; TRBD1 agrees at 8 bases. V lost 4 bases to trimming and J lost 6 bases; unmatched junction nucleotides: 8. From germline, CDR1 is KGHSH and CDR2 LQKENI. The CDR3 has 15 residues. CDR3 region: CASSLPGGTGNEQFF. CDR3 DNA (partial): TGTGCCAGCTCACTTCCAGGGGGCACGGGCAATGAG.

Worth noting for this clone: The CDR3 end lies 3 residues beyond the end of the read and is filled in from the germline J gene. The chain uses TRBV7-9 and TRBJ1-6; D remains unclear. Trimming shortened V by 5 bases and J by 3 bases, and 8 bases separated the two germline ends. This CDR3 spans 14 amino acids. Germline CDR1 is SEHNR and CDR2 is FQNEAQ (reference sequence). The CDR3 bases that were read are TGTGCCAGCAGCCTCCCGGGCTATAATTCACCC. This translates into CASSLPGYNSP. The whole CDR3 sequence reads CASSLPGYNSPLHF.

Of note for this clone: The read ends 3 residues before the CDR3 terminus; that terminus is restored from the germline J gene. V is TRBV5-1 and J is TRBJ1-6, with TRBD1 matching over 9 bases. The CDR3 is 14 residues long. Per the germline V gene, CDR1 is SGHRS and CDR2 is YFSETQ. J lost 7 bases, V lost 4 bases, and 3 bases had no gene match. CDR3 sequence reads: CASSPGQGNSPLHF. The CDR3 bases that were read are TGCGCCAGCAGCCCTGGACAGGGGAATTCACCC. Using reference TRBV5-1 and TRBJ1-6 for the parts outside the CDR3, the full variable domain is KAGVTQTPRYLIKTRGQQVTLSCSPISGHRSVSWYQQTPGQGLQFLFEYFSETQRNKGNFPGRFSGRQFSNSRSEMNVSTLELGDSALYLCASSPGQGNSPLHFGNGTRLTVT.

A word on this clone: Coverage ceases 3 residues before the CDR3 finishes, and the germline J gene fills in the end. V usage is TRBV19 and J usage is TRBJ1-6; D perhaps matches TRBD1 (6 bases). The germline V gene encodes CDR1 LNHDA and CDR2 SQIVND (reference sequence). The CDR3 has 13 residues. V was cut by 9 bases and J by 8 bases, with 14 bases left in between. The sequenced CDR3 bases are TGTGCCAGCTCCCGGGACACAGATTCACCC. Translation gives CASSRDTDSP. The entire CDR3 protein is CASSRDTDSPLHF.

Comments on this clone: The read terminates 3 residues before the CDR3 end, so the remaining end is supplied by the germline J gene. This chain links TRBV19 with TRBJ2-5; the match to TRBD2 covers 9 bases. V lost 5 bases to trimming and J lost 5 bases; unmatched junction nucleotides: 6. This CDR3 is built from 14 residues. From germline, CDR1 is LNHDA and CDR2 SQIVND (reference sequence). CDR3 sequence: CASSGGGAGETQYF. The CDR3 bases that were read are TGTGCCAGTAGTGGCGGGGGGGCCGGGGAGACC.

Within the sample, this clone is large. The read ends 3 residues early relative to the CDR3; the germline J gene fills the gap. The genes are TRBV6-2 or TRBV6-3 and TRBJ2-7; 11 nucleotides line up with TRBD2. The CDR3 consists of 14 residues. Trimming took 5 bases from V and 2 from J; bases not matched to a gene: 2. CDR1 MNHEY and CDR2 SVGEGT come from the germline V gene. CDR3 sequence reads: CASSLAGGTYEQYF. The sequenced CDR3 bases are TGTGCCAGCAGTCTAGCGGGAGGAACCTACGAG.

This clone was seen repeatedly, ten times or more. CDR3 DNA, as far as it was read: TGCAGTGCTAGAGGACTAGCGGGGGACTCCTACAATGAG. Protein sequence: CSARGLAGDSYNE. The entire CDR3 protein reads CSARGLAGDSYNEQFF. The V and J genes are TRBV20-1 and TRBJ2-1, with 12 bases aligning to TRBD2. The CDR3 is cut off 3 residues early in the read; its end comes from the germline J gene. CDR1 is DFQATT and CDR2 is SNEGSKA in the germline V gene (reference sequence). Trimming took 1 base from V and 0 from J; bases not matched to a gene: 1. This CDR3 contains 16 residues.

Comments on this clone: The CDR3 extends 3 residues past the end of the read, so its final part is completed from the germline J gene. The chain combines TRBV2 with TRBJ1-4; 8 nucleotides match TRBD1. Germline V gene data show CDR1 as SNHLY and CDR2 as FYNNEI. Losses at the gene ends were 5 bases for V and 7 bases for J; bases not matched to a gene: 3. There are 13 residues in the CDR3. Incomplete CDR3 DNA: TGTGCCAGCAGTCAGGGGGCGCTTGAAAAA. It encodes CASSQGALEK. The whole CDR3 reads CASSQGALEKLFF.

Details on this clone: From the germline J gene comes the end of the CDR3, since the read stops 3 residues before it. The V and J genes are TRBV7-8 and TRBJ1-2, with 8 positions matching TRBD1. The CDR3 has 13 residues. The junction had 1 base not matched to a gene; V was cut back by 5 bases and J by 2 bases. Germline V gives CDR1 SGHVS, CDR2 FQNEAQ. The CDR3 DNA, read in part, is TGTGCCAGCAGCCGGGACAGGAACTATGGC. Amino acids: CASSRDRNYG. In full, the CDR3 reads CASSRDRNYGYTF.

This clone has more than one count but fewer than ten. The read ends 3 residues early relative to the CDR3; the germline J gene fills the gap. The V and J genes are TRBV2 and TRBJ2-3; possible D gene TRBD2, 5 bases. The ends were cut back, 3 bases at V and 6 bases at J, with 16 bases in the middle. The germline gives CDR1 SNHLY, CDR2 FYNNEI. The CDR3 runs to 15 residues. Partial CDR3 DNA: TGTGCCAGCAGTGAGGACGGGGTACCGGCGGATACG. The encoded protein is CASSEDGVPADT. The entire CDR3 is CASSEDGVPADTQYF.

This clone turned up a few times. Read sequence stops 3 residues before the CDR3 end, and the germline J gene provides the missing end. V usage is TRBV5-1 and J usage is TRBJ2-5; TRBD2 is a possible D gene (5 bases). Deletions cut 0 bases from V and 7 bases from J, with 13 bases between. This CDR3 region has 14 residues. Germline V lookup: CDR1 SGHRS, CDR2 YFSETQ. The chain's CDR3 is CASSLVRTPGTQYF. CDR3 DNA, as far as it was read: TGCGCCAGCAGCTTGGTCCGGACTCCCGGGACC.

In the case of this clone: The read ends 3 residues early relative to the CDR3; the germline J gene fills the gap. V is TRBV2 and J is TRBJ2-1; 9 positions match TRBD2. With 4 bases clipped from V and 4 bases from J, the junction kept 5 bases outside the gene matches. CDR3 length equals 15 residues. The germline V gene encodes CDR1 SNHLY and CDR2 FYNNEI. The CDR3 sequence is CASSGTSVGYNEQFF. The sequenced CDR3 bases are TGTGCCAGCAGTGGGACTAGCGTTGGGTACAATGAG.

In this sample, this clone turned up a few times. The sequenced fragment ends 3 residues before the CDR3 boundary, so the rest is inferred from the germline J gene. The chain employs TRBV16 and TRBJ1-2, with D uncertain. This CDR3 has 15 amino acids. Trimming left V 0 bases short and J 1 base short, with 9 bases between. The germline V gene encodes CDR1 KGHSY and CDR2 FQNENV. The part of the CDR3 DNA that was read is TGTGCCAGCAGCCAATCGGTTACAGATAACTATGGC. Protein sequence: CASSQSVTDNYG. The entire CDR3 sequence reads CASSQSVTDNYGYTF.

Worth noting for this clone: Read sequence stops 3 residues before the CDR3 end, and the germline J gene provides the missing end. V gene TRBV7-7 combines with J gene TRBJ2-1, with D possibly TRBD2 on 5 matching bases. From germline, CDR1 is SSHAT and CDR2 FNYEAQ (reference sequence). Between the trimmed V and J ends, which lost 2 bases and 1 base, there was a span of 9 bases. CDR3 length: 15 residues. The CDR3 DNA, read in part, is TGTGCCAGCAGCTTAAATACGGGGTCCTACAATGAG. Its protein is CASSLNTGSYNE. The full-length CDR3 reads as CASSLNTGSYNEQFF.